Detailed here is one T cell receptor beta chain. There is no known antigen for this receptor. Within one base of it there is no much larger clone, and no base qualities were kept. Each collaborating institution followed its own protocols to collect whole blood in K2EDTA tubes. Collaborator samples were shipped for TCRbeta analysis as frozen whole blood, isolated PBMCs, or DNA extracted from either sample type. The CDR3 runs 13 amino acids, cysteine and phenylalanine included. Just CDR3 DNA is preserved here, 39 bases in frame from base 1. The junction shows trimming of 3 bases on V and 4 bases on J, plus 9 bases between the germline ends. The immunoSEQ Assay, a bias-controlled multiplex PCR, was used to amplify TCRbeta CDR3 regions from genomic DNA. As for the authors' bioinformatics: The number of nucleated cells in each sample was estimated from the amplification of reference gene primers within the assay. Sequence reads were collapsed and filtered to measure the absolute abundance of every unique TCRbeta CDR3 rearrangement. For each sample, productive Simpson clonality was calculated by taking the square root of Simpson's diversity index across productive rearrangements. TCRdb re-hosts the immuneACCESS table, in-frame sequences only. Its copies lack some clones; in the studies checked, an unresolved V gene accounts for under half of them, and the cause for the rest is not known. The DNA was the basis for D and trimming; V, J and clone size are from that table. Within this sample are roughly 130,000 clones, with roughly 88% of them counted one time only. The top ten constitute about 4.5% of the sample.

This specimen comes from a study of blood T cell repertoires in COVID-19 (dated by TCRdb to 2020 to 2022). Regarding the study in general: The collaborator samples originated in the United States, Italy and Spain and spanned the acute and convalescent phases of COVID-19. Samples came from the ongoing ImmuneRACE study (first 160 participants) plus 1,254 subjects from 6 global collaborators. The prospective study material was composed of cDNA or gDNA derived from T cells, B-cell-depleted T cells, or PBMCs. The repertoires were released in a freely available public database intended as a resource for research on the immune response to SARS-CoV-2. Where available, HLA class I and class II types were taken from metadata supplied by the sample provider and were not determined by assay-based typing. Sample metadata almost always included a de-identified subject ID, COVID-19 status, age in years and sex. The dataset comprised deeply sampled blood TCRbeta repertoires from subjects exposed to, actively infected with, or recovered from COVID-19. What the work shows at the level of the full study, not this receptor alone: How much clinical and demographic metadata was included differed by source and by participant, and the metadata was provided uncurated.

This receptor was identified in a man in his forties or fifties with acute or convalescent COVID-19. The chain is assembled from TRBV12-3 or TRBV12-4 and TRBJ1-1; there is no confident call for the D gene. The sequencing input was peripheral blood. The CDR3 sequence is CASSFQVGTEAFF. The sequenced DNA is TGTGCCAGCAGTTTTCAGGTGGGCACTGAAGCTTTCTTT.